The present entry profiles one T cell receptor (beta chain) with its context. This entry comes from a study of blood T cell repertoires in COVID-19. Study as a whole: Specimens from acute and convalescent COVID-19 originated in the United States, Italy and Spain. In each case, the material was cDNA or gDNA derived from T cells, B-cell-depleted T cells, or PBMCs.

V trimming: 1 base; J trimming: 5 bases; junction bases outside the gene matches: 8. Germline V gene lookup returns CDR1 SGHTA and CDR2 FQGTGA. The CDR3 is made up of 16 amino acids. Study processing details: Amplifying reference gene primers gave estimates of nucleated cell counts. Sequencing used immunoSEQ multiplex PCR; TCRdb keeps in-frame clones, though not all of them. Clone size and the V and J calls come from that table; the DNA yielded D and trimming. The sample lists approximately 110,000 clones; 70% to 90% were seen once. The receptor was isolated from a woman aged 60-75 years with acute or convalescent COVID-19. The rearrangement links TRBV7-3 to TRBJ1-1; 9 positions match TRBD1. The sample comprised peripheral blood. The CDR3 reads CASSLRGGTGMTEAFF. CDR3 coding DNA: TGTGCCAGCAGCTTAAGAGGGGGGACAGGGATGACTGAAGCTTTCTTT. Using reference TRBV7-3 and TRBJ1-1 for the parts outside the CDR3, the full variable domain is GAGVSQTPSNKVTEKGKYVELRCDPISGHTALYWYRQSLGQGPEFLIYFQGTGAADDSGLPNDRFFAVRPEGSVSTLKIQRTERGDSAVYLCASSLRGGTGMTEAFFGQGTRLTVV.